This T cell receptor beta chain is drawn from a study of CD8+ T cells in alopecia areata. About the study: Treated patients took oral tofacitinib at 5 to 10 mg twice daily.

Treatment denoted: oral pan-JAK inhibitor, 5-10 mg twice daily. The V end was cut by 0 bases, the J end by 5 bases, with 8 bases between. The CDR3 is 13 amino acids. CDR1 and CDR2 (germline): GTSNPN, SVGIG (reference sequence). General study points: Lesional scalp, especially alopecia totalis/universalis, showed higher clonality than normal scalp. Clonality in the scalp and expanded CD8+ clones ranked among the top 100 were significantly decreased by tofacitinib.

Extracted RNA was reverse transcribed, and the resulting cDNA served as sequencing template. Sequenced by immunoSEQ multiplex PCR; TCRdb stores in-frame clones only, minus some. The repertoire holds 200,000 or so clones, around two fifths seen once, with about 2.6% in the top ten. This clone was observed a handful of times. Its specificity is unknown. The chain combines TRBV30 with TRBJ2-1; D remains ambiguous. The specimen was CD4+ T cells sorted from blood, collected at approximately week 37, from a patient treated with tofacitinib. The sequence came from a human donor with alopecia areata. CDR3 nucleotide sequence: TGTGCCTGGAGTGTCGAGGCCGACAATGAGCAGTTCTTC. Translating it yields CAWSVEADNEQFF.